This entry lists 5 T cell receptor beta chains sequenced from one sample in a study of T cell responses to AZD1222 COVID-19 vaccine. TCRdb keeps only in-frame clones here, not all; method: immunoSEQ multiplex PCR. The table lists approximately 80,000 clones, more than 80% of them singletons. The specimen was peripheral blood, collected on day 0 of AZD1222 vaccination. The source of these receptors is an adult in good health.

V gene TRBV2 combines with J gene TRBJ2-7; 7 nucleotides align to TRBD2. In germline, CDR1 is SNHLY, CDR2 FYNNEI. The CDR3 consists of 14 residues. The junction had 4 bases not matched to a gene; V was cut back by 3 bases and J by 2 bases. Here the CDR3 reads CASSDPAGPYEQYF. The CDR3 nucleotides read TGTGCCAGCAGTGATCCAGCGGGACCCTACGAGCAGTACTTC.

The table lists this clone with a count of one. The chain combines TRBV5-1 with TRBJ2-7; the D gene is possibly TRBD2 (7 bases). The CDR3 sequence is 15 residues long. Germline V gene data show CDR1 as SGHRS and CDR2 as YFSETQ. The V end lost 4 bases, the J end lost 2 bases, and 16 bases lay between the germline ends. CDR3 residues: CASSPVGGVTYEQYF. As DNA, the CDR3 is TGCGCCAGCAGCCCCGTAGGGGGGGTAACCTACGAGCAGTACTTC.

Only one count was recorded for this clone. The gene calls are TRBV11-2 and TRBJ2-5, with D possibly being TRBD2 (6 bases). V shed 5 bases and J shed 5 bases, with 24 bases lying between them. The germline V gene has CDR1 SGHAT and CDR2 FQNNGV. The CDR3 length is 17 residues. The CDR3 is CASSLSGTTNGGETQYF. CDR3 bases: TGTGCCAGCAGCCTCTCCGGGACGACAAATGGGGGGGAGACCCAGTACTTC.

This clone appeared once. V gene TRBV7-9 combines with J gene TRBJ2-2; D possibly corresponds to TRBD2 (5 bases). V was cut by 1 base and J by 6 bases, with 9 bases left in between. CDR1 is SEHNR, CDR2 FQNEAQ, per germline (reference sequence). The CDR3 has 14 residues. This chain's CDR3 is CASSLGRRAGELFF. The DNA of the CDR3 is TGTGCCAGCAGCTTAGGACGGCGGGCCGGGGAGCTGTTTTTT.

J is TRBJ1-2 and V is TRBV14; D is uncertain. Per the germline V gene, CDR1 is SGHDN and CDR2 is FVKESK. The CDR3 spans 13 residues. Trimming cost V 8 bases and J 4 bases, with 14 bases left between them. CDR3 sequence (DNA): TGTGCCAGCTCCTTCGGGGAGGGCTATGGCTACACCTTC. Amino acid sequence: CASSFGEGYGYTF.